This TCR beta chain was sequenced in a study of circulating CD8 cells and anti-PD-1 response in melanoma. This clonotype qualifies as medium-sized. Live CD3+CD8+TCRalphabeta+ cells were sorted into four subsets by PD-1 and/or TIGIT. Each library started from approximately 14 ng of total RNA using the QIAseq Immune Repertoire TCR panel. MiXCR, run by TCRdb on the reads, gives a single entry per CDR3 protein. The sample has about 450 distinct CDR3 sequences, 10% seen once. The sample here was CD8+ T cells from PBMCs, taken at baseline or after one month of anti-PD-1 therapy (not recorded which). The clonotype was recovered from a human donor with melanoma.

The CDR3 DNA follows: TGCAGCGTTAAACCGACAGGTGAAGCTTTCTTT. Amino acid sequence: CSVKPTGEAFF. The chain carries TRBV29-1 and TRBJ1-1, with D perhaps TRBD1 (6 bases). Trimming removed 5 bases from V and 7 bases from J, with 11 bases in between. Germline-derived CDR1 and CDR2 are SQVTM and ANQGSEA. There are 11 residues in the CDR3. The full variable domain, its missing parts supplied by reference TRBV29-1 and TRBJ1-1, is SAVISQKPSRDICQRGTSLTIQCQVDSQVTMMFWYRQQPGQSLTLIATANQGSEATYESGFVIDKFPISRPNLTFSTLTVSNMSPEDSSIYLCSVKPTGEAFFGQGTRLTVV.